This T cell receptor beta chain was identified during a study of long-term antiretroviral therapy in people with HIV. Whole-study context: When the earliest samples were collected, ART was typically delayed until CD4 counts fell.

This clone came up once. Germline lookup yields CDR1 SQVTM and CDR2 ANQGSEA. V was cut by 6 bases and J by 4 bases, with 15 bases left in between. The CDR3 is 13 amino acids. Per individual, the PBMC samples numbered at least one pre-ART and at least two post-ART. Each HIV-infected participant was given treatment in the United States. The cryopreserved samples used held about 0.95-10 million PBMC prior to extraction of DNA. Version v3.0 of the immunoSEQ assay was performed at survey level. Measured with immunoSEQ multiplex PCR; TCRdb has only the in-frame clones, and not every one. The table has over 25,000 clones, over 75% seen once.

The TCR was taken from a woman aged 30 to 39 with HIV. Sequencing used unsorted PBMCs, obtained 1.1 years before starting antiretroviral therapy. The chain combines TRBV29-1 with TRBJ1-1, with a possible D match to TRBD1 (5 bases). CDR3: CSVPEGSGTEAFF. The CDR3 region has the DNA TGCAGCGTCCCCGAGGGGAGTGGCACTGAAGCTTTCTTT. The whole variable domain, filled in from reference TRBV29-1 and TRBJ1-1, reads SAVISQKPSRDICQRGTSLTIQCQVDSQVTMMFWYRQQPGQSLTLIATANQGSEATYESGFVIDKFPISRPNLTFSTLTVSNMSPEDSSIYLCSVPEGSGTEAFFGQGTRLTVV.